The 14 T cell receptor beta chains below were found in one sample sequenced in a study of OX40 agonist ivuxolimab in advanced cancers. Profiled with immunoSEQ multiplex PCR; TCRdb holds only in-frame clones, not every one. This table has more than 25,000 clones, around 87% appearing once. This sample comprised CD4+ or CD8+ T cells sorted from blood, obtained in a trial of the OX40 agonist ivuxolimab. The receptor source for this set is an adult with an advanced solid tumor such as melanoma, head and neck, liver or kidney cancer.

The rearrangement links TRBV28 to TRBJ2-2; tentative D call: TRBD1 (6 bases). The CDR3 extends over 15 amino acids. Germline V lookup: CDR1 MDHEN, CDR2 SYDVKM. Trimming shortened V by 1 base and J by 6 bases, and 12 bases separated the two germline ends. The CDR3 sequence is CASSLSGGWAGELFF. The CDR3 bases are TGTGCCAGCAGTTTATCTGGGGGCTGGGCCGGGGAGCTGTTTTTT.

This chain joins TRBV19 and TRBJ1-5; D call uncertain. CDR3 length: 14 amino acids. Germline CDR1 reads LNHDA; CDR2 reads SQIVND (reference sequence). With 5 bases removed from V and 5 bases from J, the gap between germline ends came to 13 bases. CDR3 DNA sequence: TGTGCCAGTAGTGTGACCTCTCTTGATCAGCCCCAGCATTTT. This sequence encodes CASSVTSLDQPQHF.

V usage is TRBV28 and J usage is TRBJ2-7, with 7 bases aligning to TRBD2. Germline values: CDR1 MDHEN, CDR2 SYDVKM. The trim removed 5 bases at V and 0 bases at J, leaving 4 bases unmatched. The CDR3 length is 14 residues. The CDR3 reads CASSRAGLSYEQYF. DNA of the CDR3: TGTGCCAGCAGTAGAGCGGGACTCTCCTACGAGCAGTACTTC.

This clone has only one observation. The chain joins TRBV6-1 to TRBJ2-1, with a possible D match to TRBD1 (6 bases). Trimming removed 6 bases from V and 8 bases from J, with 14 bases in between. This CDR3 has 13 residues. Germline CDR1 reads MNHNS; CDR2 reads SASEGT. The CDR3 coding sequence is TGTGCCAGCAGATCACAGGGTCTTGATGAGCAGTTCTTC. Its translation: CASRSQGLDEQFF.

This clone was seen only once. The V call is TRBV28, the J call TRBJ2-2; 7 positions match TRBD2. The CDR3 totals 17 residues. V was pared by 4 bases and J by 4 bases, with 12 bases of the junction left unmatched. Per the germline V gene, CDR1 is MDHEN and CDR2 is SYDVKM. The CDR3 region is CASSSARLAGVTGELFF. CDR3 DNA sequence: TGTGCCAGCAGTTCCGCTCGTCTGGCGGGAGTCACCGGGGAGCTGTTTTTT.

This clone was observed a single time. This chain connects TRBV4-1 to TRBJ2-3; weak D call: TRBD1 (6 bases). Germline CDR1 reads MGHRA; CDR2 reads YSYEKL. The CDR3 extends over 14 amino acids. V was shortened by 4 bases and J by 3 bases, with 11 bases between the two germline ends. The CDR3 protein is CASSPGAETDTQYF. Written as DNA, the CDR3 is TGCGCCAGCAGCCCAGGGGCAGAGACAGATACGCAGTATTTT.

The chain employs TRBV14 and TRBJ1-5; 9 bases map to TRBD1. Germline CDR1 and CDR2: SGHDN and FVKESK. V dropped 2 bases and J dropped 5; count of bases not matched to a gene: 7. The CDR3 is made up of 16 amino acids. CDR3 loop: CASSQTPGQGYQPQHF. The CDR3 bases are TGTGCCAGCAGCCAAACGCCGGGACAGGGTTATCAGCCCCAGCATTTT.

This CDR3 reads CASSTGTSGYSYNEQFF. In DNA form, the CDR3 reads TGTGCCAGCAGCACCGGGACTAGCGGGTACTCCTACAATGAGCAGTTCTTC. The chain links TRBV11-1 to TRBJ2-1; 12 bases are a match to TRBD2. This CDR3 region has 17 residues. The V gene's germline CDR1 is SGHAT and CDR2 FQDESV (reference sequence). V lost 5 bases, J lost 0 bases, and 5 bases stayed unmatched.

The chain has TRBV5-6 and TRBJ1-2, with a tentative D call TRBD1 (6 bases). The V end was cut by 2 bases, the J end by 3 bases, with 8 bases between. The CDR3 is made up of 13 amino acids. CDR1 SGHDT and CDR2 YYEEEE come from the germline V gene. CDR3 in amino acids: CASSFEGDYGYTF. The CDR3, as DNA: TGTGCCAGCAGCTTCGAGGGGGACTATGGCTACACCTTC.

V is TRBV6-6 and J is TRBJ2-7, with D hard to call. Germline values: CDR1 MNHNY, CDR2 SVGAGI (reference sequence). The CDR3 has 15 amino acids. Trimming stripped 0 bases from V and 5 bases from J, with 14 bases between. The CDR3 nucleotides are TGTGCCAGCAGTTACTCTAAGACCGTACGGGACGAGCAGTACTTC. This gives the protein CASSYSKTVRDEQYF.

The CDR3, as DNA: TGTGCCAGCAGCCACGGACGGCTTAATGAGCAGTTCTTC. Residues: CASSHGRLNEQFF. The rearrangement uses TRBV7-7 and TRBJ2-1; D remains unclear. Trimming shortened V by 5 bases and J by 7 bases, and 12 bases separated the two germline ends. The CDR3 is 13 amino acids. Germline CDR1 is SSHAT and CDR2 is FNYEAQ (reference sequence).

The rearrangement links TRBV6-5 to TRBJ2-7; 7 bases agree with TRBD2. The CDR3 spans 15 residues. The V gene end was trimmed by 0 bases and the J gene end by 4 bases; junction bases not matched to a gene: 6. Per the germline V gene, CDR1 is MNHEY and CDR2 is SVGAGI. For the CDR3, the DNA is TGTGCCAGCAGTTACTCGCTGGGTAGCGGGTACGAGCAGTACTTC. Translating gives CASSYSLGSGYEQYF.

The rearrangement joins TRBV10-3 to TRBJ2-7; D is undetermined. The CDR3 extends over 13 amino acids. Trimming pared 3 bases from V and 3 bases from J, leaving 9 bases between. Germline assignment: CDR1 ENHRY and CDR2 SYGVKD. In DNA form, the CDR3 reads TGTGCCATCAGTGATCCTCCGAGCTACGAGCAGTACTTC. Translating gives CAISDPPSYEQYF.

The chain is built from TRBV13 and TRBJ2-7; D perhaps matches TRBD2 (5 bases). Germline CDR1 PRHDT, CDR2 FYEKMQ (reference sequence). Trimming stripped 5 bases from V and 11 bases from J, with 16 bases between. The CDR3 has 12 amino acids. Here the CDR3 reads CASSLSGPEKYF. CDR3 DNA: TGTGCCAGCAGCCTAAGCGGTCCTGAGAAGTACTTC.